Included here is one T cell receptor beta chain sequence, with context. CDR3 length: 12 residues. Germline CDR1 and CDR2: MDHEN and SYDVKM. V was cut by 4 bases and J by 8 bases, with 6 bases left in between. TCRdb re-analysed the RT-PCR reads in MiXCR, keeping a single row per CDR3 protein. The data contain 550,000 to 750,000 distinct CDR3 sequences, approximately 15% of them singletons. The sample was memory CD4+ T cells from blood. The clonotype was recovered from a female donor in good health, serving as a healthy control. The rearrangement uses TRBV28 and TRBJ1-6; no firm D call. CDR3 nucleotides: TGTGCCAGCAGTTCCTCTGATTCACCCCTCCACTTT. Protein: CASSSSDSPLHF.